The 29 T cell receptor beta chains reported below all come from one sample, sequenced in a study of human thymus T cells. Produced via immunoSEQ multiplex PCR; TCRdb's table is partial and in-frame only. The sample contains tens of thousands of clones, just over 95% of which appear only once. Thymic samples were excised during corrective heart operations. Source material: thymus tissue. The receptors come from a boy less than two years old with a congenital heart defect but otherwise immunologically healthy.

This chain links TRBV6-5 with TRBJ2-4, with 7 positions matching TRBD2. CDR1 is MNHEY, CDR2 SVGAGI, per germline. After removal of 2 bases from V and 8 bases from J, the junction contained 6 bases not matched to a gene. CDR3 length equals 14 residues. The CDR3 DNA follows: TGTGCCAGCAGTTACCGGACACGGGAGGACATTCAGTACTTC. Amino acid sequence: CASSYRTREDIQYF.

J is TRBJ2-7 and V is TRBV28; D could derive from TRBD1 or TRBD2 (5 bases each). CDR3 length: 16 residues. Germline V gene data show CDR1 as MDHEN and CDR2 as SYDVKM. V was trimmed by 6 bases and J by 2 bases, leaving 20 bases between them. This CDR3 is CASSSVVKGRAYEQYF. DNA of the CDR3: TGTGCCAGCAGCTCGGTCGTGAAGGGGCGGGCCTACGAGCAGTACTTC.

This rearrangement joins TRBV30 to TRBJ1-1, with D possibly matching TRBD1 (5 bases). CDR3 length: 11 residues. Germline CDR1 and CDR2: GTSNPN and SVGIG (reference sequence). V was pared by 0 bases and J by 8 bases, with 7 bases between. This chain's CDR3 is CAWSVRGEAFF. The CDR3 coding sequence is TGTGCCTGGAGTGTACGGGGGGAAGCTTTCTTT.

The chain is built from TRBV19 and TRBJ2-5; 12 bases are a match to TRBD2. Germline CDR1 reads LNHDA; CDR2 reads SQIVND (reference sequence). The CDR3 extends over 17 amino acids. The junction had 7 bases not matched to a gene; V was cut back by 3 bases and J by 2 bases. The CDR3 here is CASSIRASGRGQETQYF. CDR3 nucleotides: TGTGCCAGTAGTATCAGGGCTAGCGGGAGGGGTCAAGAGACCCAGTACTTC.

J is TRBJ1-1 and V is TRBV5-6; D may be TRBD1 (5 bases). Trimming shortened V by 1 base and J by 4 bases, and 8 bases separated the two germline ends. Germline V gives CDR1 SGHDT, CDR2 YYEEEE. CDR3 length equals 13 residues. The CDR3 here is CASSLRGPTEAFF. CDR3 sequence (DNA): TGTGCCAGCAGCTTGAGGGGCCCCACTGAAGCTTTCTTT.

The rearrangement uses TRBV27 and TRBJ2-7; possible D gene TRBD1, 6 bases. This CDR3 comprises 17 residues. Trimming stripped 4 bases from V and 6 bases from J, with 25 bases between. Germline assignment: CDR1 MNHEY and CDR2 SMNVEV (reference sequence). The chain's CDR3 is CASSSRSGAGATREQYF. The CDR3 DNA follows: TGTGCCAGCAGTTCGCGAAGTGGGGCAGGGGCTACTCGCGAGCAGTACTTC.

The chain joins TRBV27 to TRBJ2-2; TRBD1 matches 7 bases. The CDR3 is made up of 15 amino acids. The germline V gene encodes CDR1 MNHEY and CDR2 SMNVEV (reference sequence). V was clipped by 4 bases and J by 4 bases; unmatched bases: 6. Here the CDR3 DNA reads TGTGCCAGCAGTTCATGGACAGGCTTCACCGGGGAGCTGTTTTTT. Its translation: CASSSWTGFTGELFF.

J is TRBJ1-5 and V is TRBV6-1; TRBD1 matches 12 bases. The length of the CDR3 is 19 residues. Germline V lookup: CDR1 MNHNS, CDR2 SASEGT. J was trimmed by 0 bases and V by 4 bases; bases with no gene match: 10. The CDR3 nucleotides are TGTGCCAGCAGTGCTAGCCCGGGACAGGGGGCTCTTAGCAATCAGCCCCAGCATTTT. This translates into CASSASPGQGALSNQPQHF.

V is TRBV21-1 and J is TRBJ2-5; the table gives TRBD2 as D, unverified against the DNA. TRBV21-1 is noted as a pseudogene. The CDR3 is 15 amino acids. CDR3 DNA: TGTGCCAGCAACAGCCCCGGGACTCACCAAGAGACCCAGTACTTC. It specifies CASNSPGTHQETQYF.

The V call is TRBV7-2, the J call TRBJ1-5; 7 bases align to TRBD1. CDR3 length: 16 residues. Germline assignment: CDR1 SGHTA and CDR2 FQGNSA. Losses at the gene ends were 5 bases for V and 1 base for J; bases not matched to a gene: 8. CDR3 DNA: TGTGCCAGCAGCCGATACCCGGGACAGAGCAATCAGCCCCAGCATTTT. This sequence encodes CASSRYPGQSNQPQHF.

The J gene is TRBJ1-2, the V gene TRBV11-2; D remains unclear. The CDR3 spans 16 residues. V lost 0 bases, J lost 0 bases, and 11 bases lay in between. The germline V gene has CDR1 SGHAT and CDR2 FQNNGV. The CDR3 DNA follows: TGTGCCAGCAGCTTAGATGTACAGATTACTAACTATGGCTACACCTTC. Its translation is CASSLDVQITNYGYTF.

V gene TRBV6-6 combines with J gene TRBJ2-1, with 10 bases identical to TRBD1. The CDR3 length is 15 residues. Germline assignment: CDR1 MNHNY and CDR2 SVGAGI (reference sequence). Germline trimming cut 5 bases from V and 3 bases from J; bases unmatched to any gene: 4. The CDR3 spells CASSHRDRGYNEQFF. As DNA, the CDR3 is TGTGCCAGCAGTCACCGGGACAGGGGCTACAATGAGCAGTTCTTC.

This clone was recorded once. V gene TRBV6-1 combines with J gene TRBJ1-2, with D perhaps matching TRBD1 (6 bases). The V end was cut by 4 bases, the J end by 2 bases, with 11 bases between. Germline CDR1 and CDR2: MNHNS and SASEGT. CDR3 length: 14 residues. The CDR3 reads CASSGYRENYGYTF. In DNA, the CDR3 is TGTGCCAGCAGTGGTTACAGGGAAAACTATGGCTACACCTTC.

The rearrangement joins TRBV5-5 to TRBJ1-4; the match to TRBD1 covers 8 bases. The germline CDR1 and CDR2 sequences are SGHKS and YYEKEE (reference sequence). J lost 7 bases, V lost 3 bases, and 14 bases had no gene match. CDR3 size: 17 residues. CDR3 in amino acids: CASSSQGAIGRGEKLFF. CDR3 in DNA: TGTGCCAGCAGCTCGCAGGGGGCGATAGGTCGCGGTGAAAAACTGTTTTTT.

The rearrangement joins TRBV28 to TRBJ1-2; D is perhaps TRBD1 (5 bases). Deletions cut 6 bases from V and 4 bases from J, with 12 bases between. The CDR3 length is 13 residues. The germline CDR1 and CDR2 sequences are MDHEN and SYDVKM. As DNA, the CDR3 is TGTGCCAGCAGCCTCGGGGGTAGCTATGGCTACACCTTC. It is translated as CASSLGGSYGYTF.

The chain uses TRBV14 and TRBJ1-1, with D perhaps TRBD1 (5 bases). The CDR3 loop spans 18 amino acids. V was cut by 0 bases and J by 4 bases, with 21 bases left in between. CDR1 is SGHDN and CDR2 is FVKESK in the germline V gene. CDR3 in amino acids: CASSQDWEVGVLGTEAFF. Here the CDR3 DNA reads TGTGCCAGCAGCCAAGATTGGGAGGTAGGGGTGTTGGGCACTGAAGCTTTCTTT.

The chain joins TRBV11-2 to TRBJ2-7; TRBD1 might be the D (7 bases). The CDR3 consists of 14 residues. Germline V gene lookup returns CDR1 SGHAT and CDR2 FQNNGV. The ends were cut back, 4 bases at V and 3 bases at J, with 13 bases in the middle. CDR3 coding DNA: TGTGCCAGCAGCTGGCGGGACAGCCACTACGAGCAGTACTTC. It specifies CASSWRDSHYEQYF.

V is TRBV14 and J is TRBJ2-1; tentative D call: TRBD2 (5 bases). Germline CDR1 SGHDN, CDR2 FVKESK. The CDR3 length is 12 residues. Trimming took 8 bases from V and 3 from J, leaving 8 bases between them. The chain's CDR3 is CASGSLYNEQFF. The CDR3 DNA sequence: TGTGCCAGCGGGAGTCTCTACAATGAGCAGTTCTTC.

The chain is built from TRBV7-9 and TRBJ2-2; D perhaps matches TRBD2 (5 bases). The CDR3 is 17 amino acids. Trimming shortened V by 2 bases and J by 3 bases, and 16 bases separated the two germline ends. The germline V gene has CDR1 SEHNR and CDR2 FQNEAQ (reference sequence). This CDR3 reads CASSLYRGNGDTGELFF. The CDR3, as DNA: TGTGCCAGCAGCTTATATCGAGGGAACGGGGACACCGGGGAGCTGTTTTTT. Drawing the rest from reference TRBV7-9 and TRBJ2-2, the complete variable domain is DTGVSQNPRHKITKRGQNVTFRCDPISEHNRLYWYRQTLGQGPEFLTYFQNEAQLEKSRLLSDRFSAERPKGSFSTLEIQRTEQGDSAMYLCASSLYRGNGDTGELFFGEGSRLTVL.

The chain has TRBV29-1 and TRBJ2-5, with 10 positions matching TRBD1. In germline, CDR1 is SQVTM, CDR2 ANQGSEA. The CDR3 runs to 15 residues. Trimming at V came to 7 bases and at J to 1 base, leaving 9 bases not matched to a gene. The CDR3 protein is CSGVPGQGPQETQYF. CDR3 DNA sequence: TGCAGCGGTGTACCGGGACAGGGGCCCCAAGAGACCCAGTACTTC.

The chain links TRBV29-1 to TRBJ2-5; 13 nucleotides match TRBD2. J lost 5 bases, V lost 6 bases, and 6 bases had no gene match. Germline V CDR1 and CDR2: SQVTM, ANQGSEA. This CDR3 has 14 amino acids. CDR3 in DNA: TGCAGCGTGCGGACTAGCGGGAGAAATGAGACCCAGTACTTC. This sequence encodes CSVRTSGRNETQYF.

The chain combines TRBV4-1 with TRBJ2-5; D is perhaps TRBD1 (6 bases). The CDR3 totals 18 residues. V was shortened by 3 bases and J by 5 bases, with 25 bases between the two germline ends. In germline, CDR1 is MGHRA, CDR2 YSYEKL. The CDR3, as DNA: TGCGCCAGCAGCCACCCTCTCGGCGGCAGGGGATCGAGTGAGACCCAGTACTTC. Protein product: CASSHPLGGRGSSETQYF.

This clone is a singleton in its sample. V and J are TRBV7-2 and TRBJ2-6; D might be TRBD2 (5 bases). V lost 5 bases and J lost 2, with 13 bases in between. The CDR3 contains 16 residues. The V gene's germline CDR1 is SGHTA and CDR2 FQGNSA. The CDR3: CASSTPPSPGANVLTF. In DNA, the CDR3 is TGTGCCAGCAGCACCCCCCCTAGCCCTGGGGCCAACGTCCTGACTTTC.

V gene TRBV6-1 combines with J gene TRBJ2-5; 8 bases fit TRBD2. This CDR3 contains 16 residues. V trimming: 3 bases; J trimming: 2 bases; junction bases outside the gene matches: 8. Germline CDR1 reads MNHNS; CDR2 reads SASEGT. Here the CDR3 reads CASSDIGRARQETQYF. For the CDR3, the DNA is TGTGCCAGCAGTGATATCGGGAGGGCGAGACAAGAGACCCAGTACTTC.

CDR3 DNA sequence: TGTGCCAGTAGTATACGGGGACAGGGGGCAGACGATGAGCAGTTCTTC. This codes for CASSIRGQGADDEQFF. V and J are TRBV19 and TRBJ2-1; 12 nucleotides match TRBD1. This CDR3 spans 16 amino acids. The V segment lost 2 bases and the J segment 8 bases; nucleotides outside the gene matches: 7. Looked up from germline, CDR1 is LNHDA and CDR2 is SQIVND (reference sequence).

This rearrangement joins TRBV18 to TRBJ1-3; no firm D call. Germline-derived CDR1 and CDR2 are KGHSH and LQKENI. The V and J ends lost 2 bases and 0 bases respectively, with 17 bases between them. The CDR3 length is 18 residues. The CDR3 sequence: CASSPNLEGRHSGNTIYF. The CDR3, as DNA: TGTGCCAGCTCACCAAATTTAGAAGGACGGCACTCTGGAAACACCATATATTTT. Full variable domain (rest looked up from reference TRBV18 and TRBJ1-3): NAGVMQNPRHLVRRRGQEARLRCSPMKGHSHVYWYRQLPEEGLKFMVYLQKENIIDESGMPKERFSAEFPKEGPSILRIQQVVRGDSAAYFCASSPNLEGRHSGNTIYFGEGSWLTVV.

This clone came up once. The V call is TRBV5-1, the J call TRBJ1-1; weak D call: TRBD1 (5 bases). This CDR3 has 14 amino acids. V shed 3 bases and J shed 0 bases, with 9 bases lying between them. Per the germline V gene, CDR1 is SGHRS and CDR2 is YFSETQ. The chain's CDR3 is CASSWQGLNTEAFF. The DNA of the CDR3 is TGCGCCAGCAGCTGGCAGGGCTTGAACACTGAAGCTTTCTTT.

The V call is TRBV12-5, the J call TRBJ1-5; 9 bases line up with TRBD1. CDR3 length: 15 residues. J lost 4 bases, V lost 1 base, and 2 bases had no gene match. The germline V gene has CDR1 LGHNT and CDR2 FRNRAP. The CDR3 here is CASGLGTGANQPQHF. The CDR3, as DNA: TGTGCTAGTGGTTTGGGGACAGGGGCAAATCAGCCCCAGCATTTT.

The J gene is TRBJ2-2, the V gene TRBV29-1; D perhaps matches TRBD1 (5 bases). The CDR3 contains 13 residues. With 4 bases removed from V and 1 base from J, the gap between germline ends came to 7 bases. Looked up from germline, CDR1 is SQVTM and CDR2 is ANQGSEA. The CDR3 here is CSVVGQNTGELFF. DNA of the CDR3: TGCAGCGTTGTTGGACAGAACACCGGGGAGCTGTTTTTT.